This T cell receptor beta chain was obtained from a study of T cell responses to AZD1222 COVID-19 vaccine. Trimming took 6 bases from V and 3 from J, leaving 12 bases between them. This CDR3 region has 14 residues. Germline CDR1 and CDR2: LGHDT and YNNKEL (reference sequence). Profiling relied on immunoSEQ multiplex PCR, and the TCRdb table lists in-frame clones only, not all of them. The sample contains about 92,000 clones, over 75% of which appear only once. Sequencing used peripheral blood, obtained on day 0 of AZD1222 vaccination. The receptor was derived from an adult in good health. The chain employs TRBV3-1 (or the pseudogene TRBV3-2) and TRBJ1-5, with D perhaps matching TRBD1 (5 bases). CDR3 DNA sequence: TGTGCCAGCAGTCCCCGGGGCCACAATCAGCCCCAGCATTTT. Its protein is CASSPRGHNQPQHF.